The 18 T cell receptor beta chains given below trace back to one sample, sequenced in a study of OX40 agonist ivuxolimab in advanced cancers. Sequenced by immunoSEQ multiplex PCR; TCRdb stores in-frame clones only, minus some. The table includes fewer than 100,000 clones, around 88% detected once. The sequencing here drew on CD4+ or CD8+ T cells sorted from blood, taken in a trial of the OX40 agonist ivuxolimab. The receptors shown here come from an adult with an advanced solid tumor such as melanoma, head and neck, liver or kidney cancer.

Only one count was recorded for this clone. The rearrangement links TRBV7-3 to TRBJ2-2; no definite D call. V lost 5 bases and J 0 bases, leaving 10 bases between the germline ends. CDR1 SGHTA and CDR2 FQGTGA come from the germline V gene. This CDR3 comprises 15 residues. The CDR3 is CASSPDGANTGELFF. CDR3 nucleotides: TGTGCCAGCAGCCCGGACGGAGCGAACACCGGGGAGCTGTTTTTT. Complete variable domain (other parts from reference TRBV7-3 and TRBJ2-2): GAGVSQTPSNKVTEKGKYVELRCDPISGHTALYWYRQSLGQGPEFLIYFQGTGAADDSGLPNDRFFAVRPEGSVSTLKIQRTERGDSAVYLCASSPDGANTGELFFGEGSRLTVL.

The CDR3 DNA reads TGCAGCGTTGAATCTCTTGGCTCCTACAATGAGCAGTTCTTC. Residues: CSVESLGSYNEQFF. The chain has TRBV29-1 and TRBJ2-1; D remains ambiguous. V gave up 2 bases and J gave up 0 bases, with 8 bases separating them. The CDR3 consists of 14 residues. Germline assignment: CDR1 SQVTM and CDR2 ANQGSEA.

This clone showed up just once. V is TRBV9 and J is TRBJ2-5; maybe TRBD1 (6 bases). There are 16 residues in the CDR3. The germline gives CDR1 SGDLS, CDR2 YYNGEE. V lost 0 bases and J 4 bases, leaving 16 bases between the germline ends. This CDR3 reads CASSVGGRGFVETQYF. The CDR3 DNA reads TGTGCCAGCAGCGTAGGCGGCAGGGGATTCGTAGAGACCCAGTACTTC.

The chain is built from TRBV25-1 and TRBJ2-3; D gene unclear. V lost 5 bases, J lost 4 bases, and 7 bases lay in between. The CDR3 is 12 amino acids. Germline V lookup: CDR1 MGHDK, CDR2 SYGVNS. This CDR3 is CASSWAADTQYF. CDR3 in DNA: TGTGCCAGCAGTTGGGCCGCAGATACGCAGTATTTT.

V and J are TRBV4-3 and TRBJ2-7; possibly TRBD2 for D (6 bases). Looked up from germline, CDR1 is LGHNA and CDR2 is YSLEER. V was clipped by 3 bases and J by 5 bases, with 11 bases between them. This CDR3 spans 13 amino acids. The CDR3: CASSQAGEDEQYF. CDR3 nucleotides: TGCGCCAGCAGCCAGGCTGGGGAGGACGAGCAGTACTTC.

On this clone: Without the conserved terminal phenylalanine or tryptophan, this CDR3 likely stems from a read error. This chain uses TRBV6-5 with TRBJ1-6; possible D gene TRBD1, 5 bases. Trimming took off 6 bases at V and 9 bases at J, with 15 bases between the two ends. Germline V gene lookup returns CDR1 MNHEY and CDR2 SVGAGI. The CDR3 is 14 amino acids. In DNA, the CDR3 is TGTGCCAGCAGCCGAGGACATCGGAGTTCACCCCTCCACCTT. It translates to CASSRGHRSSPLHL.

Notes on this clone: At one end, the junction sequence differs from germline, possibly due to a read error. The genes are TRBV19 and TRBJ1-1; 7 positions match TRBD1. CDR1 is LNHDA and CDR2 is SQIVND in the germline V gene (reference sequence). The CDR3 runs 13 residues. CDR3 sequence reads: CASSIEAGTDNTF. DNA of the CDR3: TGTGCCAGTAGTATAGAGGCAGGGACAGATAATACGTTT. Full variable domain (remainder filled in from reference TRBV19 and TRBJ1-1): DGGITQSPKYLFRKEGQNVTLSCEQNLNHDAMYWYRQDPGQGLRLIYYSQIVNDFQKGDIAEGYSVSREKKESFPLTVTSAQKNPTAFYLCASSIEAGTDNTFGQGTRLTVV.

This chain uses TRBV28 with TRBJ1-6; D gene unclear. This CDR3 region has 13 residues. Germline-derived CDR1 and CDR2 are MDHEN and SYDVKM. V lost 6 bases and J lost 11, with 14 bases in between. CDR3: CASSQNHIPPLHF. CDR3 nucleotides: TGTGCCAGCAGCCAAAATCATATTCCACCCCTCCACTTT.

Remarks on this clone: One end of the junction fails to match germline, which may point to a read error. The CDR3 coding sequence is TGTGCCAGCTCACAACGACAGGGGGCGAACGCCGGGGAGCTGTTTTTT. It encodes CASSQRQGANAGELFF. This chain uses TRBV18 with TRBJ2-2; 10 bases agree with TRBD1. The germline V gene encodes CDR1 KGHSH and CDR2 LQKENI. This CDR3 has 16 residues.

This clone was picked up one time. The chain links TRBV5-1 to TRBJ2-1, with 8 bases fitting TRBD2. CDR1 and CDR2 (germline): SGHRS, YFSETQ. Trimming cost V 7 bases and J 9 bases; bases outside gene matches: 18. CDR3 size: 16 residues. The CDR3 coding sequence is TGCGCCAGCGGGCTGGCGGGGGGAGAGGAAGGCATTGAGCAGTTCTTC. This encodes CASGLAGGEEGIEQFF.

The rearrangement links TRBV5-1 to TRBJ1-2; tentative D call: TRBD1 (6 bases). Deletions cut 4 bases from V and 4 bases from J, with 20 bases between. The length of the CDR3 is 16 residues. Germline loops: CDR1 SGHRS, CDR2 YFSETQ. CDR3 region: CASSPNEGQSAYGYTF. CDR3 in DNA: TGCGCCAGCAGCCCAAATGAAGGACAGTCCGCCTATGGCTACACCTTC.

This rearrangement joins TRBV6-1 to TRBJ1-6, with 7 bases fitting TRBD1. After removal of 7 bases from V and 14 bases from J, the junction contained 8 bases not matched to a gene. The CDR3 has 12 residues. The germline gives CDR1 MNHNS, CDR2 SASEGT. CDR3 sequence reads: CASTLTGVALHF. In DNA, the CDR3 is TGTGCCAGCACCTTAACAGGGGTAGCCCTCCACTTT.

This CDR3 is CASSPPPGSSPSYEQYF. The CDR3 DNA is TGTGCCAGCTCACCACCTCCGGGCTCGTCCCCCTCCTACGAGCAGTACTTC. The chain employs TRBV18 and TRBJ2-7, with D hard to call. The length of the CDR3 is 17 residues. Germline CDR1 reads KGHSH; CDR2 reads LQKENI. V lost 0 bases and J 0 bases, leaving 15 bases between the germline ends.

The rearrangement joins TRBV9 to TRBJ1-1; D possibly corresponds to TRBD1 (6 bases). The CDR3 is 15 residues long. Per germline, CDR1 SGDLS and CDR2 YYNGEE. V lost 5 bases, J lost 3 bases, and 17 bases lay in between. The DNA of the CDR3 is TGTGCCAGCAGTGTACAGGGTTCATTGGACACTGAAGCTTTCTTT. This sequence encodes CASSVQGSLDTEAFF.

The chain joins TRBV7-2 to TRBJ2-3; D ambiguous. The CDR3 length is 16 residues. Germline CDR1 reads SGHTA; CDR2 reads FQGNSA. Trimming shortened V by 5 bases and J by 2 bases, and 17 bases separated the two germline ends. CDR3 loop: CASSPTGLSSTDTQYF. The CDR3 bases are TGTGCCAGCAGCCCCACTGGCCTATCATCCACAGATACGCAGTATTTT. Full variable domain (missing parts from reference TRBV7-2 and TRBJ2-3): GAGVSQSPSNKVTEKGKDVELRCDPISGHTALYWYRQSLGQGLEFLIYFQGNSAPDKSGLPSDRFSAERTGGSVSTLTIQRTQQEDSAVYLCASSPTGLSSTDTQYFGPGTRLTVL.

In the case of this clone: Other DNA sequences in this specimen translate into the identical CDR3. The CDR3 DNA reads as TGTGCCAGCAGCGTACCTGGAAACACCATATATTTT. Its protein product is CASSVPGNTIYF. The rearrangement links TRBV9 to TRBJ1-3; no clear D. This CDR3 contains 12 residues. In germline, CDR1 is SGDLS, CDR2 YYNGEE. V dropped 1 base and J dropped 2 bases, with 1 base sitting between them.

V gene TRBV19 combines with J gene TRBJ1-2; D ambiguous. Germline CDR1 LNHDA, CDR2 SQIVND (reference sequence). Trimming removed 6 bases from V and 2 bases from J, with 10 bases in between. CDR3 size: 13 residues. The CDR3 DNA reads TGTGCCAGTAGGATGACTGACAACTATGGCTACACCTTC. This codes for CASRMTDNYGYTF.

This clone was observed a single time. V is TRBV6-6 and J is TRBJ2-4, with TRBD1 as a possible D gene (8 bases). CDR1 is MNHNY and CDR2 is SVGAGI in the germline V gene (reference sequence). The CDR3 sequence is 14 residues long. V lost 7 bases, J lost 8 bases, and 18 bases lay in between. CDR3 nucleotides: TGTGCCAGCATCTTGGACAGGGAGGGGGACATTCAGTACTTC. Its protein product is CASILDREGDIQYF.